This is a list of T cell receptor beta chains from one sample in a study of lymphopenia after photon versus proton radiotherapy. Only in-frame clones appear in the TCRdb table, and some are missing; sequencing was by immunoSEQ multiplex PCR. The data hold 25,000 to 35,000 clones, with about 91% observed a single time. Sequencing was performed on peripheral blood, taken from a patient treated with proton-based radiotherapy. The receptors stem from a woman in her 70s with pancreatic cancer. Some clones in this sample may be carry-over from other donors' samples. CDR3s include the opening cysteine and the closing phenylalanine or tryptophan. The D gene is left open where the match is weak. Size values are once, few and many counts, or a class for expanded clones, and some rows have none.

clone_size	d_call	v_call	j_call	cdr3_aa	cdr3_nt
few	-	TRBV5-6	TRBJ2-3	CASSHLDGGGTDTQYF	TGTGCCAGCAGCCATCTTGATGGTGGGGGCACAGATACGCAGTATTTT
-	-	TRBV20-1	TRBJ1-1	CSARDGQKSFF	TGCAGTGCTAGAGACGGACAGAAATCTTTCTTT
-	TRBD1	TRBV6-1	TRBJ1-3	CASSPTGGSGNTIYF	TGTGCCAGCAGCCCGACAGGGGGCTCTGGAAACACCATATATTTT
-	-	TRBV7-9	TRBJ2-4	CASSLYGGLGKNIQYF	TGTGCCAGCAGCTTATATGGGGGGCTGGGCAAAAACATTCAGTACTTC
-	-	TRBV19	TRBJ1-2	CASSIMAEYGYTF	TGTGCCAGTAGTATCATGGCAGAATATGGCTACACCTTC
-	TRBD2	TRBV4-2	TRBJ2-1	CASSQAGGAFNEQFF	TGTGCCAGCAGCCAAGCGGGAGGAGCTTTTAATGAGCAGTTCTTC
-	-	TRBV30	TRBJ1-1	CACRQSSTEAFF	TGTGCCTGCAGACAGTCAAGCACTGAAGCTTTCTTT
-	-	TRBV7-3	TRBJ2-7	CASSVGNRRYEQYF	TGTGCCAGCAGCGTCGGGAACAGGAGATACGAGCAGTACTTC
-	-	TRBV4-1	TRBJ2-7	CASSQVAGGHEQYF	TGCGCCAGCAGCCAAGTAGCAGGAGGGCACGAGCAGTACTTC
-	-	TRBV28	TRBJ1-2	CASSLYYQGSVQGYTF	TGTGCCAGCAGTTTATATTATCAGGGTTCGGTGCAAGGCTACACCTTC
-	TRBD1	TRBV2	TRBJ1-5	CASSSDREAQPQHF	TGTGCCAGCAGTTCAGACAGGGAGGCTCAGCCCCAGCATTTT
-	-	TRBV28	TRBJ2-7	CASPDSYEQYF	TGTGCCAGCCCGGACAGCTACGAGCAGTACTTC
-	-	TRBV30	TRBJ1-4	CAWVPSWATNEKLFF	TGTGCCTGGGTACCTTCGTGGGCCACTAATGAAAAACTGTTTTTT
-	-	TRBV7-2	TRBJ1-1	CASSRTSLVGNTEAFF	TGTGCCAGCAGCCGAACCTCACTAGTGGGAAACACTGAAGCTTTCTTT
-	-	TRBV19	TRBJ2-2	CASSIASFQSGELFF	TGTGCCAGTAGTATAGCTAGCTTTCAATCCGGGGAGCTGTTTTTT
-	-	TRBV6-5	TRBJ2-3	CASSTAGTDTQYF	TGTGCCAGCAGTACCGCGGGGACAGATACGCAGTATTTT
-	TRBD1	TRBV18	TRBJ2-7	CASSPKGQGPEQYF	TGTGCCAGCTCACCAAAGGGACAGGGGCCCGAGCAGTACTTC
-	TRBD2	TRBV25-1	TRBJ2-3	CASSAIAGAGSRDTQYF	TGTGCCAGCAGTGCGATAGCGGGAGCGGGTAGTAGGGATACGCAGTATTTT
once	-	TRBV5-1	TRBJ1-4	CASSFGSTNEKLFF	TGCGCCAGCAGCTTCGGCTCAACTAATGAAAAACTGTTTTTT
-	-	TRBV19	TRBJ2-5	CASRAWGSWHF	TGTGCCAGTAGAGCATGGGGTTCCTGGCACTTC
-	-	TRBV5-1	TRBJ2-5	CASSLGSEETQYF	TGCGCCAGCAGCTTGGGCTCAGAAGAGACCCAGTACTTC
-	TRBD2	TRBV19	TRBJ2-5	CASSIGDGTSGSKTQYF	TGTGCCAGTAGTATCGGGGACGGGACTAGCGGGAGCAAGACCCAGTACTTC
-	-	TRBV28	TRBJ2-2	CASSLSGRVTGELFF	TGTGCCAGCAGTTTATCGGGGCGCGTCACCGGGGAGCTGTTTTTT
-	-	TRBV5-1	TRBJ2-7	CASRQESTSYEQYF	TGCGCCAGTAGACAGGAGTCTACATCCTACGAGCAGTACTTC
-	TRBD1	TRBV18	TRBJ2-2	CASSPPTGGNTGELFF	TGTGCCAGCTCACCACCGACAGGGGGTAACACCGGGGAGCTGTTTTTT
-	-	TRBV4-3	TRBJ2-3	CASSPLITDTQYF	TGCGCCAGCAGCCCCCTCATCACAGATACGCAGTATTTT
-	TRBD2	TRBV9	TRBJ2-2	CASSERTSGSSGELFF	TGTGCCAGCAGCGAGAGGACTAGCGGGAGTTCCGGGGAGCTGTTTTTT
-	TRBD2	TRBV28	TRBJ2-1	CASRVTSGRVHEQFF	TGTGCCAGCAGAGTCACTAGCGGGAGGGTTCATGAGCAGTTCTTC
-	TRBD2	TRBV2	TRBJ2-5	CASSEGGLAGETQYF	TGTGCCAGCAGTGAGGGGGGACTAGCGGGAGAGACCCAGTACTTC
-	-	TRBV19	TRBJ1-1	CASSERNMNTEAFF	TGTGCCAGTAGTGAGAGGAACATGAACACTGAAGCTTTCTTT
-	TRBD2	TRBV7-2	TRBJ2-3	CASSLLAGGSPDTQYF	TGTGCCAGCAGCTTACTAGCGGGAGGATCCCCAGATACGCAGTATTTT
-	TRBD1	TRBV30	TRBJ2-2	CAWITGQGYTGELFF	TGTGCCTGGATCACCGGACAGGGTTACACCGGGGAGCTGTTTTTT
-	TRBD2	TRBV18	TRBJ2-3	CASSPTSDGTQYF	TGTGCCAGCTCACCTACTAGCGATGGCACGCAGTATTTT
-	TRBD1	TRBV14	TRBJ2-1	CASSPDRGLFF	TGTGCCAGCAGCCCGGACAGGGGGTTGTTCTTC
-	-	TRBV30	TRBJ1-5	CAWSGNGWYANQPQHF	TGTGCCTGGAGTGGAAACGGGTGGTATGCCAATCAGCCCCAGCATTTT
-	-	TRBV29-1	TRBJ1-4	CSVGATNEKLFF	TGCAGCGTTGGAGCAACTAATGAAAAACTGTTTTTT
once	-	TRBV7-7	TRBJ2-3	CASSSSEGNTQYF	TGTGCTAGCAGCTCCTCGGAGGGCAATACGCAGTATTTT